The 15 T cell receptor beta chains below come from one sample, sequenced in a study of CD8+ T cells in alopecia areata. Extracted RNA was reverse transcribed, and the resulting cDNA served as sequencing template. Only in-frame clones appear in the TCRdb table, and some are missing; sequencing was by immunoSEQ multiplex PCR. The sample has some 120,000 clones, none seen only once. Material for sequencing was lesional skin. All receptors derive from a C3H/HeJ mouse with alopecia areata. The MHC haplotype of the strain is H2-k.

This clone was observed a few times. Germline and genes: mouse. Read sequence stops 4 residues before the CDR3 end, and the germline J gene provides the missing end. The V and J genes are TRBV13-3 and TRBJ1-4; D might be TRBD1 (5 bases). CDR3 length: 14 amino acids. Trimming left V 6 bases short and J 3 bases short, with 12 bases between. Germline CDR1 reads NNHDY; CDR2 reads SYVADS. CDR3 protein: CASTAGSTNERLFF. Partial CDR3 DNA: TGTGCCAGCACGGCAGGGAGTACCAACGAA.

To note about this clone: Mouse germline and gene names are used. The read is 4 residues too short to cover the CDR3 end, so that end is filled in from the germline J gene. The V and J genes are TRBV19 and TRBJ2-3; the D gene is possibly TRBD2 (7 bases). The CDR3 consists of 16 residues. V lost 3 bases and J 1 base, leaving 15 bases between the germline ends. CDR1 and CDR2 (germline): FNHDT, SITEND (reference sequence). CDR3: CASSTPWGPGAETLYF. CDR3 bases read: TGTGCCAGCAGTACTCCCTGGGGGCCCGGTGCAGAA.

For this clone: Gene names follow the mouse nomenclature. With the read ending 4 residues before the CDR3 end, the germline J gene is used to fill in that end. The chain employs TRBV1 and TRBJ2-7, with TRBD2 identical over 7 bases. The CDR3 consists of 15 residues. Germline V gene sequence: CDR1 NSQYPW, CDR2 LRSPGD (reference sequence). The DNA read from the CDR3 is TGCACCTGCAGTGCAGATAAGACTGGGAGTTAT. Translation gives CTCSADKTGSY. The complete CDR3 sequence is CTCSADKTGSYEQYF.

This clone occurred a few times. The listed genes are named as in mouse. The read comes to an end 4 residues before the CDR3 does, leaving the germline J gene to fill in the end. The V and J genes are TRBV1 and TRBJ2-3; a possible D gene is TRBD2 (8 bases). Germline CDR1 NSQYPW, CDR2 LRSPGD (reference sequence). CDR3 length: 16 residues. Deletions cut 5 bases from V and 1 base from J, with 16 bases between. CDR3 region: CTCSQGGARGAETLYF. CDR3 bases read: TGCACCTGCAGTCAGGGGGGGGCGCGGGGTGCAGAA. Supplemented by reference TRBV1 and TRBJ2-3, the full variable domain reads VTLLEQNPRWRLVPRGQAVNLRCILKNSQYPWMSWYQQDLQKQLQWLFTLRSPGDKEVKSLPGADYLATRVTDTELRLQVANMSQGRTLYCTCSQGGARGAETLYFGSGTRLTVL.

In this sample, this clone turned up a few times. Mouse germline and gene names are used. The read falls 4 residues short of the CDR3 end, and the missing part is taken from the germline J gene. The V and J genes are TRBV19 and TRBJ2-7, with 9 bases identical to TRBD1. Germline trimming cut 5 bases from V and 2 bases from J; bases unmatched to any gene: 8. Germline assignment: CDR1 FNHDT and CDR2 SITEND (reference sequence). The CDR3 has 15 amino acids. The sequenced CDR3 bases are TGTGCCAGCAGCAACCTTGGGACAGGGACCTAT. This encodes CASSNLGTGTY. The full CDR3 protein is CASSNLGTGTYEQYF.

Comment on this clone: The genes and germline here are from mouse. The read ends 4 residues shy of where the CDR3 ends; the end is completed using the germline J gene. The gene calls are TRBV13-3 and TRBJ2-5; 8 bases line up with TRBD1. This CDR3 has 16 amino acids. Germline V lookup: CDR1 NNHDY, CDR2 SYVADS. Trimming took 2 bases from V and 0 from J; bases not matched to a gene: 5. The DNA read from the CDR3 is TGTGCCAGCAGTGACCCGGGACAGGAGAACCAAGAC. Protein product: CASSDPGQENQD. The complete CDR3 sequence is CASSDPGQENQDTQYF.

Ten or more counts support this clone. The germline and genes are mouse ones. The sequenced CDR3 bases are TGTGCAAGCAGCCCGGGACAGGGGAACTATGCT. Its translation: CASSPGQGNYA. The whole CDR3 reads CASSPGQGNYAEQFF. The chain couples TRBV16 to TRBJ2-1, with 10 nucleotides matching TRBD1. The observed sequence ends 4 residues before the CDR3 terminus, with the missing tail filled in from the germline J gene. The V segment lost 5 bases and the J segment 1 base; nucleotides outside the gene matches: 2. The CDR3 length is 15 residues. CDR1 SGHSA and CDR2 FRNQAP come from the germline V gene.

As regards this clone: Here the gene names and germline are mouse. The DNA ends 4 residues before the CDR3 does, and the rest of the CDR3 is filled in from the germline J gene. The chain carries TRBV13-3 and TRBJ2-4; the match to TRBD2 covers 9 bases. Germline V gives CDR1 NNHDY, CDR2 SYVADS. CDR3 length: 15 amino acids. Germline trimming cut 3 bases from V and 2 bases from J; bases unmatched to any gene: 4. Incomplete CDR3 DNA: TGTGCCAGCAGTGGACTGGGGGAGGATCAAAAC. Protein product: CASSGLGEDQN. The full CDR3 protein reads CASSGLGEDQNTLYF.

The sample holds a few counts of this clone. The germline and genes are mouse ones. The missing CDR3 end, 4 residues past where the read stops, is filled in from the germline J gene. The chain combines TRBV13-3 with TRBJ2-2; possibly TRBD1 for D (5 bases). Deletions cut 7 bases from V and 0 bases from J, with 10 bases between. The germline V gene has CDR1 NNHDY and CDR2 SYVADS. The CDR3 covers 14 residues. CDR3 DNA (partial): TGTGCCAGCGAGCAACAGGCAAACACCGGG. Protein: CASEQQANTG. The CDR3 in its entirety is CASEQQANTGQLYF.

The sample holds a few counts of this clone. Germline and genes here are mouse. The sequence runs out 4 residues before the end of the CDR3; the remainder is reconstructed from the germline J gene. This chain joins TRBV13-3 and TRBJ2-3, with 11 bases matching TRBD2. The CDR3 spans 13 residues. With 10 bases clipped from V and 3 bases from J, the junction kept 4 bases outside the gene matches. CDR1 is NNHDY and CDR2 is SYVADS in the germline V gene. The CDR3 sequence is CAVRDWGAETLYF. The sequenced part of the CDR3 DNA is TGTGCCGTCCGGGACTGGGGGGCAGAA.

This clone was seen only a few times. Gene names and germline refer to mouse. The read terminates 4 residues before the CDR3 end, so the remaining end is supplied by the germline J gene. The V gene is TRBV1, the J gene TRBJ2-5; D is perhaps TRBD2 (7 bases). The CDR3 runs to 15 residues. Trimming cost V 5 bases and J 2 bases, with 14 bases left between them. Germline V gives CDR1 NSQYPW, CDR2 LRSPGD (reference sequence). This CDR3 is CTCSPSGGRQDTQYF. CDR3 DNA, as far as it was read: TGCACCTGCAGTCCAAGCGGGGGGCGCCAAGAC.

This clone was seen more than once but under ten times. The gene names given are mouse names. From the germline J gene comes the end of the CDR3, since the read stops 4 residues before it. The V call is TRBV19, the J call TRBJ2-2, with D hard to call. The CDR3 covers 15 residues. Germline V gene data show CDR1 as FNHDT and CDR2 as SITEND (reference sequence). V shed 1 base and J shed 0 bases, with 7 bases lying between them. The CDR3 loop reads CASSISDANTGQLYF. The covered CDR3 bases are TGTGCCAGCAGTATATCAGATGCAAACACCGGG.

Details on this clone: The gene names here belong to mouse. The part of the CDR3 DNA that was read is TGCACCTGCAGTTCCTTCGACAGGGGCCAAGAC. Its protein product is CTCSSFDRGQD. The whole CDR3 region reads CTCSSFDRGQDTQYF. The gene calls are TRBV1 and TRBJ2-5; 8 bases fit TRBD1. The missing CDR3 end, 4 residues past where the read stops, is filled in from the germline J gene. CDR1 is NSQYPW, CDR2 LRSPGD, per germline (reference sequence). This CDR3 region has 15 residues. After removal of 5 bases from V and 2 bases from J, the junction contained 6 bases not matched to a gene.

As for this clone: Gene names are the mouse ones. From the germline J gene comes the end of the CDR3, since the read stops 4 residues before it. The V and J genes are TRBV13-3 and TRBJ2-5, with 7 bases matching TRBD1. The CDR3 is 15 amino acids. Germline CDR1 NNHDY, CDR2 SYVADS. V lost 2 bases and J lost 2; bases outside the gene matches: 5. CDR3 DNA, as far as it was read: TGTGCCAGCAGTGACCAACAGGGGTTCCAAGAC. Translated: CASSDQQGFQD. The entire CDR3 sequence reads CASSDQQGFQDTQYF.

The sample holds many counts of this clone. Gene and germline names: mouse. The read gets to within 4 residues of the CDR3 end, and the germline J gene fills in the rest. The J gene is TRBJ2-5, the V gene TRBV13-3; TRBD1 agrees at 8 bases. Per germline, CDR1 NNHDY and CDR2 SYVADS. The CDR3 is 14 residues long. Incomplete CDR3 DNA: TGTGCCAGCAGTGAGGGACAGGAGGGGGAC. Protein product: CASSEGQEGD. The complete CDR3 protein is CASSEGQEGDTQYF.